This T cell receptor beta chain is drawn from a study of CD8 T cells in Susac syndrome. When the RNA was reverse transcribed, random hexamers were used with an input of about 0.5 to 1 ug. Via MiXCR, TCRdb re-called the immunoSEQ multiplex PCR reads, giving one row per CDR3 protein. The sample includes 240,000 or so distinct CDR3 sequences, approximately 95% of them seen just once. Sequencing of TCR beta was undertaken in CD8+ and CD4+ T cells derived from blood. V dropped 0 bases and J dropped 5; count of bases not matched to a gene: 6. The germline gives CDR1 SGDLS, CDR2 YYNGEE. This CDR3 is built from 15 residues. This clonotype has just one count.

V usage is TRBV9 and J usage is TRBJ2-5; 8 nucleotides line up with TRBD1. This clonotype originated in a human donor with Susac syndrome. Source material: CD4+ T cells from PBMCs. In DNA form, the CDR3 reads TGTGCCAGCAGCGTAGTGGCAGGGGGCTGGGAGACCCAGTACTTC. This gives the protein CASSVVAGGWETQYF.